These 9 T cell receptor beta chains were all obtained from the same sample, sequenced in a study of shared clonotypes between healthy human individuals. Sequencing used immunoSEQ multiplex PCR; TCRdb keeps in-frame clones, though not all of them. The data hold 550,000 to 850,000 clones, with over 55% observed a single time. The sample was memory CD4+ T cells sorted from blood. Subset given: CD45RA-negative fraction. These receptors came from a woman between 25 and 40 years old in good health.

In nucleotides, the CDR3 is TGTGCCAGCAGCATAGGGGAAAAACTGTTTTTT. This encodes CASSIGEKLFF. The V and J genes are TRBV9 and TRBJ1-4; no reliable D call. V lost 4 bases and J 8 bases, leaving 6 bases between the germline ends. This CDR3 comprises 11 residues. Looked up from germline, CDR1 is SGDLS and CDR2 is YYNGEE.

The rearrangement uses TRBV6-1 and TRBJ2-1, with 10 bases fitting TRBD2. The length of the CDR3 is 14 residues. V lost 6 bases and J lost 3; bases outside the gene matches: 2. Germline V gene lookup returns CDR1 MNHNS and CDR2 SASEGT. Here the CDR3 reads CASSWTSGYNEQFF. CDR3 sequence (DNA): TGTGCCAGCAGCTGGACTAGCGGCTACAATGAGCAGTTCTTC.

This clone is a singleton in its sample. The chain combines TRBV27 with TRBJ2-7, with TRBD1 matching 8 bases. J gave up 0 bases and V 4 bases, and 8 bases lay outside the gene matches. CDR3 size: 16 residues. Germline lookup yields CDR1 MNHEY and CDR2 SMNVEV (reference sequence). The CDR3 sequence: CASSSRGQASSYEQYF. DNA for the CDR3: TGTGCCAGCAGTTCCCGGGGACAGGCAAGCTCCTACGAGCAGTACTTC.

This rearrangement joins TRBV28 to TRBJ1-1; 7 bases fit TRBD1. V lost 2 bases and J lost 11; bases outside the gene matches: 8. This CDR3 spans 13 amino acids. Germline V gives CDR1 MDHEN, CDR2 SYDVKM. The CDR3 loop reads CASSLSDRVKAFF. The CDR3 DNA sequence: TGTGCCAGCAGTTTAAGTGACAGGGTAAAGGCTTTCTTT.

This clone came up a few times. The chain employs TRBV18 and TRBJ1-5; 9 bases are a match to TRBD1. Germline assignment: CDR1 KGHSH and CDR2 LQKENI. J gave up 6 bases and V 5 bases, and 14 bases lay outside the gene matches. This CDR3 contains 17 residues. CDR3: CASSIAPGTGHTQPQHF. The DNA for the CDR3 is TGTGCCAGCTCAATAGCCCCCGGGACAGGGCACACTCAGCCCCAGCATTTT. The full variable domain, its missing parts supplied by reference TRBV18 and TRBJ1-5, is NAGVMQNPRHLVRRRGQEARLRCSPMKGHSHVYWYRQLPEEGLKFMVYLQKENIIDESGMPKERFSAEFPKEGPSILRIQQVVRGDSAAYFCASSIAPGTGHTQPQHFGDGTRLSIL.

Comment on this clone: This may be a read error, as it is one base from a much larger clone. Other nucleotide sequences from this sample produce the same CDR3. The DNA of the CDR3 is TGTGCCAGCAGCTCGGGACAGGGATACAATGAGCAGTTCTTC. Translated: CASSSGQGYNEQFF. The J gene is TRBJ2-1, the V gene TRBV11-1, with 9 bases lining up with TRBD1. Germline CDR1 reads SGHAT; CDR2 reads FQDESV (reference sequence). The CDR3 consists of 14 residues. V was clipped by 4 bases and J by 4 bases; unmatched bases: 2.

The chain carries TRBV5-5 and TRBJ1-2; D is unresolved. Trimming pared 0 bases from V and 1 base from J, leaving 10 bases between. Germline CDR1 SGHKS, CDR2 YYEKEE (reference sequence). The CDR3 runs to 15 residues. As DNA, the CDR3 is TGTGCCAGCAGCTTGGCCGCAGCCAATAACTATGGCTACACCTTC. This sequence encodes CASSLAAANNYGYTF. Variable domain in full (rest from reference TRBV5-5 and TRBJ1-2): DAGVTQSPTHLIKTRGQQVTLRCSPISGHKSVSWYQQVLGQGPQFIFQYYEKEERGRGNFPDRFSARQFPNYSSELNVNALLLGDSALYLCASSLAAANNYGYTFGSGTRLTVV.

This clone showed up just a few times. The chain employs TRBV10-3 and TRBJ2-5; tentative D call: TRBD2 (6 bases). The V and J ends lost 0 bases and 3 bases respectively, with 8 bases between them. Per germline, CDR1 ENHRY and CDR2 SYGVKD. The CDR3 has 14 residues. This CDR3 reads CAISESGGEETQYF. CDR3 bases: TGTGCCATCAGTGAGTCGGGGGGTGAAGAGACCCAGTACTTC.

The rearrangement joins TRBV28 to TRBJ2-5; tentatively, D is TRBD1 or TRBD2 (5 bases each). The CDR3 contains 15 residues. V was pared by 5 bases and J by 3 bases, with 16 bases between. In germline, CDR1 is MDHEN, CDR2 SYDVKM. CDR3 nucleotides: TGTGCCAGCAGTATTACCGGGACGGTAAAAGAGACCCAGTACTTC. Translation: CASSITGTVKETQYF. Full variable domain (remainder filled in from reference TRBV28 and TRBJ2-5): DVKVTQSSRYLVKRTGEKVFLECVQDMDHENMFWYRQDPGLGLRLIYFSYDVKMKEKGDIPEGYSVSREKKERFSLILESASTNQTSMYLCASSITGTVKETQYFGPGTRLLVL.